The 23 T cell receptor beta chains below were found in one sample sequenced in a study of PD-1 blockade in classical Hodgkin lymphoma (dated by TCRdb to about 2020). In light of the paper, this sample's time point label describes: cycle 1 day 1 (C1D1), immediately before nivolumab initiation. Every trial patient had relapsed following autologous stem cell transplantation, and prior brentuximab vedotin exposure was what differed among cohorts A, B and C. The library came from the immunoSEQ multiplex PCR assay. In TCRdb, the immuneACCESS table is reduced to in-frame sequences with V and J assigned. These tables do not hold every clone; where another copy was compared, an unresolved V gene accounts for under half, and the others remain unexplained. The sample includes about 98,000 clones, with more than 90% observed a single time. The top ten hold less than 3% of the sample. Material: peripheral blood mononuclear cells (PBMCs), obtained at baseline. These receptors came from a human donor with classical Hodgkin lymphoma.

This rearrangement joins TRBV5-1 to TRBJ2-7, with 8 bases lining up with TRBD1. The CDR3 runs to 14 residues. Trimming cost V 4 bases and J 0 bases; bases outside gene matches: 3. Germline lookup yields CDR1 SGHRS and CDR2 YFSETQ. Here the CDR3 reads CASSTGQGSYEQYF. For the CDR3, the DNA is TGCGCCAGCAGCACCGGACAGGGCTCCTACGAGCAGTACTTC. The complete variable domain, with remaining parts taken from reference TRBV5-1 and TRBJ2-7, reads KAGVTQTPRYLIKTRGQQVTLSCSPISGHRSVSWYQQTPGQGLQFLFEYFSETQRNKGNFPGRFSGRQFSNSRSEMNVSTLELGDSALYLCASSTGQGSYEQYFGPGTRLTVT.

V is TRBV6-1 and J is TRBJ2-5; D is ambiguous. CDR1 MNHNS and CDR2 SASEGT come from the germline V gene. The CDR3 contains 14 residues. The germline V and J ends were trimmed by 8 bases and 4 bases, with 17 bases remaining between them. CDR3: CASGIDPPLETQYF. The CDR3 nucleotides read TGTGCCAGCGGGATCGACCCGCCGCTAGAGACCCAGTACTTC.

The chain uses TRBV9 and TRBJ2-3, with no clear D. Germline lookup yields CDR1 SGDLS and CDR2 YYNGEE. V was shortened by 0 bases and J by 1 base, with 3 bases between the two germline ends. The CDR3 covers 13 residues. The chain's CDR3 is CASSVDGTDTQYF. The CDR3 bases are TGTGCCAGCAGCGTAGATGGCACAGATACGCAGTATTTT.

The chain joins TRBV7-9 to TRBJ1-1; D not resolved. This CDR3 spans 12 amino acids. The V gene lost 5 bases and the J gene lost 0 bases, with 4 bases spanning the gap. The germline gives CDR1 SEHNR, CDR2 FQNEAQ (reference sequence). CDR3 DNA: TGTGCCAGCAGCCTGATGAACACTGAAGCTTTCTTT. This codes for CASSLMNTEAFF. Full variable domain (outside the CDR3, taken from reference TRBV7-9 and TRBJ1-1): DTGVSQNPRHKITKRGQNVTFRCDPISEHNRLYWYRQTLGQGPEFLTYFQNEAQLEKSRLLSDRFSAERPKGSFSTLEIQRTEQGDSAMYLCASSLMNTEAFFGQGTRLTVV.

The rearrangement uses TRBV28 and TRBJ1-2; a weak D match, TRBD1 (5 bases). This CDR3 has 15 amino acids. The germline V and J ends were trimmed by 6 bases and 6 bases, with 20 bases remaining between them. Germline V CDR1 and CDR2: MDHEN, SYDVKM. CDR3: CASSSPGTVLDGYTF. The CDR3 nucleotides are TGTGCCAGCAGCTCTCCCGGGACGGTCCTTGATGGCTACACCTTC.

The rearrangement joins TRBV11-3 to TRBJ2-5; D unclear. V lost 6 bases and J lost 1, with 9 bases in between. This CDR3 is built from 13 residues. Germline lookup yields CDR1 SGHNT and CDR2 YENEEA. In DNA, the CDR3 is TGTGCCAGCAGTTCCGGGCCCCAAGAGACCCAGTACTTC. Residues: CASSSGPQETQYF.

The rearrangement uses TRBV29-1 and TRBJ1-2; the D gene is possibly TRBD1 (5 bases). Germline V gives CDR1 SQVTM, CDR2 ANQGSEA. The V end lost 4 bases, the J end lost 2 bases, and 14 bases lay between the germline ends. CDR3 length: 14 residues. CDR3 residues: CSVATEKINYGYTF. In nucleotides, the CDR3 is TGCAGCGTTGCGACAGAGAAGATCAACTATGGCTACACCTTC.

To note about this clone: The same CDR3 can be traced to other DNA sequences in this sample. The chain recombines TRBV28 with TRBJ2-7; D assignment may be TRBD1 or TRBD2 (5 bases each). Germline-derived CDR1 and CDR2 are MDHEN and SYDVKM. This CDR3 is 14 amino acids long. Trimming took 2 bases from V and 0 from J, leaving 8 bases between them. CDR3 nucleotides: TGTGCCAGCAGTTTAGGGGGAAGCTCCTACGAGCAGTACTTC. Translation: CASSLGGSSYEQYF.

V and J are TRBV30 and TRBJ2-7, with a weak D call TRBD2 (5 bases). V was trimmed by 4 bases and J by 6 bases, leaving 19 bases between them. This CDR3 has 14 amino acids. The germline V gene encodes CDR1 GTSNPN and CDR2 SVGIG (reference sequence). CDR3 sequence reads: CAWNPTRRAGEQYF. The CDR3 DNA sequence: TGTGCCTGGAACCCCACCCGGCGGGCAGGCGAGCAGTACTTC.

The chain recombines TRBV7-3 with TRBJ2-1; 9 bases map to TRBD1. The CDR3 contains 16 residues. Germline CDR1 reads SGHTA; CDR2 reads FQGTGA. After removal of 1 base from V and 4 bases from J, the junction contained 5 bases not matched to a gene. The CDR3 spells CASSLRPGQGYNEQFF. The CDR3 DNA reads TGTGCCAGCAGCTTAAGGCCGGGACAGGGTTACAATGAGCAGTTCTTC.

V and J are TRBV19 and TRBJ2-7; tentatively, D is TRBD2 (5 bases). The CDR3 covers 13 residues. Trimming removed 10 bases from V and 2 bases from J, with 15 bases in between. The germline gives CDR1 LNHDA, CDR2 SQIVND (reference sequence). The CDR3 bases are TGTGCCACCGGGAAACGAGGGACCTACGAGCAGTACTTC. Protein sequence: CATGKRGTYEQYF.

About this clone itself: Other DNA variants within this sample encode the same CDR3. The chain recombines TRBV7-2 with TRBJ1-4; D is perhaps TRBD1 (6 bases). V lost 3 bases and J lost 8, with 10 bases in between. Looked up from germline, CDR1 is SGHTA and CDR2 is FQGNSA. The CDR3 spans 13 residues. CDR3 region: CASSFGGGEKLFF. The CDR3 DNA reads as TGTGCCAGCAGCTTTGGGGGCGGGGAAAAACTGTTTTTT.

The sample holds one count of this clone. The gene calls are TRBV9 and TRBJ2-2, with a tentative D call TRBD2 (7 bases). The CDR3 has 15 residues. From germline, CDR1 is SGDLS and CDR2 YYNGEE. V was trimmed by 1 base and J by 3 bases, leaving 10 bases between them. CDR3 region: CASSVQGRDTGELFF. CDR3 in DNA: TGTGCCAGCAGCGTACAGGGGAGGGACACCGGGGAGCTGTTTTTT.

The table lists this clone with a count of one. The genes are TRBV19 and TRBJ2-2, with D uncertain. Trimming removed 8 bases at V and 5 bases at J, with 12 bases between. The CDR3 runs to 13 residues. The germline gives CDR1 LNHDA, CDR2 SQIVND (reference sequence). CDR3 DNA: TGTGCCAGTCAGTCCCATCGTACCGGGGAGCTGTTTTTT. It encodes CASQSHRTGELFF.

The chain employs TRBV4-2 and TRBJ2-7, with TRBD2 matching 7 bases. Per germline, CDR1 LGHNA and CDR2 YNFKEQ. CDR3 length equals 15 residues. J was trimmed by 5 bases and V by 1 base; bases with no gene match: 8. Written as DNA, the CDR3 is TGTGCCAGCAGCCAAGTGGGAACGGGAGGACACGAGCAGTACTTC. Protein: CASSQVGTGGHEQYF.

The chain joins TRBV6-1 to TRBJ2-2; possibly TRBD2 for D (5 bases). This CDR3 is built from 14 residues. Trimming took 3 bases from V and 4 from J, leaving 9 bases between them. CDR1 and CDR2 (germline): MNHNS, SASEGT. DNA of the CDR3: TGTGCCAGCAGTGAGACTACGGTCACCGGGGAGCTGTTTTTT. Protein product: CASSETTVTGELFF.

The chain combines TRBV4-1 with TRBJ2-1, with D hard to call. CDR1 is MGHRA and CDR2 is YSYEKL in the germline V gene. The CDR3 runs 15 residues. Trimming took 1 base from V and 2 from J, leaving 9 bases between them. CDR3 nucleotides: TGCGCCAGCAGCCAAGTTGGCGCTACCTACAATGAGCAGTTCTTC. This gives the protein CASSQVGATYNEQFF.

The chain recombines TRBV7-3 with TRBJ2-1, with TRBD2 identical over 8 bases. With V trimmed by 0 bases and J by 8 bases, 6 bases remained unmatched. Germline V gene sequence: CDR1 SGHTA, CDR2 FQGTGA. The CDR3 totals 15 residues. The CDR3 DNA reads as TGTGCCAGCAGCTTAACAACTAGCGGTGGCTATGAGCAGTTCTTC. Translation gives CASSLTTSGGYEQFF.

CDR3 nucleotides: TGTGCCAGCAGCTTACACCGGACAGCTCTAGCCTACGAGCAGTACTTC. As protein: CASSLHRTALAYEQYF. The chain uses TRBV7-6 and TRBJ2-7; D is perhaps TRBD1 (6 bases). Deletions cut 2 bases from V and 2 bases from J, with 16 bases between. This CDR3 has 16 residues. CDR1 is SGHVS, CDR2 FNYEAQ, per germline.

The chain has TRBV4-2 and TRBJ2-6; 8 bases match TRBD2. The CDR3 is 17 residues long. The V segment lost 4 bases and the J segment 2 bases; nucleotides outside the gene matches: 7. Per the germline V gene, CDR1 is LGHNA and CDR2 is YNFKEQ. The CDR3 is CASSLSGTTTGANVLTF. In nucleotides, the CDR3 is TGTGCCAGCAGCCTTAGCGGGACGACTACTGGGGCCAACGTCCTGACTTTC.

CDR3 in amino acids: CASSFRDRSETQYF. The CDR3 DNA reads as TGCGCCAGCAGCTTCCGGGACCGCTCAGAGACCCAGTACTTC. This chain uses TRBV5-1 with TRBJ2-5; either TRBD1 or TRBD2 may supply D (5 bases each). Germline CDR1 and CDR2: SGHRS and YFSETQ. Trimming removed 2 bases from V and 4 bases from J, with 12 bases in between. The CDR3 has 14 amino acids.

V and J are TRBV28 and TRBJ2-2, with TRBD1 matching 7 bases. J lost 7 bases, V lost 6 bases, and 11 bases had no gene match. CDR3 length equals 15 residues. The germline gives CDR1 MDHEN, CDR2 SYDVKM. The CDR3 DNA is TGTGCCAGCAGCGGGGACAGCTCCTACGGCGGGGAGCTGTTTTTT. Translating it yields CASSGDSSYGGELFF.

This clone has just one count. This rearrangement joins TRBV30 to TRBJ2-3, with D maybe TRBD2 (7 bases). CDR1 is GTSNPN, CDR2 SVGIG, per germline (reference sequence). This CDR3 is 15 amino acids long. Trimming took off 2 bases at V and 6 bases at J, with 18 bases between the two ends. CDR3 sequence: CAWSISGGFGDTQYF. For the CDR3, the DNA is TGTGCCTGGAGTATCTCGGGGGGCTTTGGGGATACGCAGTATTTT.